This T cell receptor beta chain was sequenced in a study of blood T cell repertoires in COVID-19. With 6 bases clipped from V and 3 bases from J, the junction kept 10 bases outside the gene matches. Germline V lookup: CDR1 GTSNPN, CDR2 SVGIG (reference sequence). The CDR3 consists of 15 residues. In the source study's methods: Reference gene primer amplification gave estimated nucleated cell counts. Libraries were prepared by immunoSEQ multiplex PCR; TCRdb keeps only in-frame clonotypes and omits some of them. V and J calls and clone size are as listed in that table; D and trimming were resolved from the DNA. There are approximately 63,000 clones in the sample; 76% occur only once, and approximately 55% lies in the top ten.

Sequencing used peripheral blood. The chain links TRBV30 to TRBJ2-2; 7 bases align to TRBD2. This TCR derives from a woman over 75 with acute or convalescent COVID-19. The DNA for the CDR3 is TGTGCCTGTCTAAAGGGAGGGCCTCACACCGGGGAGCTGTTTTTT. This translates into CACLKGGPHTGELFF.